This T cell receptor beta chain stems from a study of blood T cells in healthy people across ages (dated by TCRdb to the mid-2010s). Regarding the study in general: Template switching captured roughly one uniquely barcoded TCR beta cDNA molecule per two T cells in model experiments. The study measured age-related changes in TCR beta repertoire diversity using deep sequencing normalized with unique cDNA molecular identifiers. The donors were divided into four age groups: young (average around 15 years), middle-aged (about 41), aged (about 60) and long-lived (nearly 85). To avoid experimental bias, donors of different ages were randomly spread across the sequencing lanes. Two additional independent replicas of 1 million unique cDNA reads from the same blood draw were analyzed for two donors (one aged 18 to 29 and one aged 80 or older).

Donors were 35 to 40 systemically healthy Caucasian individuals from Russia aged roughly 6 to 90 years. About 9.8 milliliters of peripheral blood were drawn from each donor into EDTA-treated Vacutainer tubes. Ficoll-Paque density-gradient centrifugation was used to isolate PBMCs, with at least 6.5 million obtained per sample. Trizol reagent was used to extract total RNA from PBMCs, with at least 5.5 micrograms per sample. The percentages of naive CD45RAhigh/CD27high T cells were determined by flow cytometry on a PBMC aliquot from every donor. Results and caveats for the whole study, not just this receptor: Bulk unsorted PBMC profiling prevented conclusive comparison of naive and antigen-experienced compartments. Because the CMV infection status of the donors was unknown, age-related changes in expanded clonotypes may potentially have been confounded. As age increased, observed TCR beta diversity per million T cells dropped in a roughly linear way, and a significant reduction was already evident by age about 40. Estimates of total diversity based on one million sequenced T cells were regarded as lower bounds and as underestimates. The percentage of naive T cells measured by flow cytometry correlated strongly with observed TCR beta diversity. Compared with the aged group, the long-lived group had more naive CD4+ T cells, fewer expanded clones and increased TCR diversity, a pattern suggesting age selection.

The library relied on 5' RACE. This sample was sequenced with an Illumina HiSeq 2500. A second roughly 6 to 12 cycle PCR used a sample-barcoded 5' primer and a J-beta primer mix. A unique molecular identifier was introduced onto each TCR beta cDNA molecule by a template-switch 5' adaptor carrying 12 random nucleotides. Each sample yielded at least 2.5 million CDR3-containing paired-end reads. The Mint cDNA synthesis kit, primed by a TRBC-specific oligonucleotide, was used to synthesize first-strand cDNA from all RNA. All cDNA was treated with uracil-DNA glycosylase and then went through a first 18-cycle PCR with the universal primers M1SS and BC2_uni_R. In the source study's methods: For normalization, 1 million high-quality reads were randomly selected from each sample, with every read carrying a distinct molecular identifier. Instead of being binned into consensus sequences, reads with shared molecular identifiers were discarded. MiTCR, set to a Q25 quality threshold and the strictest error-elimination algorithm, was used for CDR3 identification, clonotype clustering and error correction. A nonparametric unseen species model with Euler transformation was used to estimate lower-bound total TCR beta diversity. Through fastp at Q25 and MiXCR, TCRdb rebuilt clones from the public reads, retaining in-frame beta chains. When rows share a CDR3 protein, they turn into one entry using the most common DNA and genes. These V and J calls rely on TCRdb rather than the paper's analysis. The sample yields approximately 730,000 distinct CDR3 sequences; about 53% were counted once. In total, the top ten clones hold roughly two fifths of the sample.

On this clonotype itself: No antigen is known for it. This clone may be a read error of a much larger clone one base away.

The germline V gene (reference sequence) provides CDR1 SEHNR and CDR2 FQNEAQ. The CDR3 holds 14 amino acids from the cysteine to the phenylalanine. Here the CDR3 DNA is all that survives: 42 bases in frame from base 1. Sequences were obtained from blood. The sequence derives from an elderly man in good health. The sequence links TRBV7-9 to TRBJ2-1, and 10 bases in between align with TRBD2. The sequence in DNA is TGTGCCAGCAGCGTAGCGGGAGGCCTCAATGAGCAGTTCTTC. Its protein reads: CASSVAGGLNEQFF.